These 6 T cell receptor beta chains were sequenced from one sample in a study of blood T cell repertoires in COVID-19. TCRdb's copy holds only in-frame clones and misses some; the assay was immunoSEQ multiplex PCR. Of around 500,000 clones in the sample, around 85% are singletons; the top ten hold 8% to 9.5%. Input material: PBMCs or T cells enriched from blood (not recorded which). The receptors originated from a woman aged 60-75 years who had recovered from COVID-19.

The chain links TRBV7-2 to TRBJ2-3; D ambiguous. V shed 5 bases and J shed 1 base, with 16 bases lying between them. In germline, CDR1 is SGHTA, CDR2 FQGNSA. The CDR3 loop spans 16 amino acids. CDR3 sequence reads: CASSQRSSRRTDTQYF. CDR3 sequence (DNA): TGTGCCAGCAGCCAACGGTCCTCCCGTCGCACAGATACGCAGTATTTT.

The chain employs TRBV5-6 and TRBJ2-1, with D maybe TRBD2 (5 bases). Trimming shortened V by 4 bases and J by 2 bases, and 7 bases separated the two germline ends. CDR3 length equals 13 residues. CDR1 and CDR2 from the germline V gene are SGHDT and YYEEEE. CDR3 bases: TGTGCCAGCAGCCCGGGAACCTACAATGAGCAGTTCTTC. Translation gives CASSPGTYNEQFF.

CDR3 bases: TGTGCCAGCAGCCGCCGGGTCCCGAACACGGGAGGGTTTGGCTACACCTTC. Its protein is CASSRRVPNTGGFGYTF. The chain combines TRBV27 with TRBJ1-2; D not certain. V lost 6 bases to trimming and J lost 7 bases, with 27 bases between them. The CDR3 sequence is 17 residues long. Per germline, CDR1 MNHEY and CDR2 SMNVEV (reference sequence).

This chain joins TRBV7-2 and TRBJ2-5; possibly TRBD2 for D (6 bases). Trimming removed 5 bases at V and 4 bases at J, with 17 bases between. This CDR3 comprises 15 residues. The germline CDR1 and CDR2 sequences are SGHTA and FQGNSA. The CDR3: CASSLNAGLRETQYF. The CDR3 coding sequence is TGTGCCAGCAGCCTTAACGCGGGACTCAGAGAGACCCAGTACTTC.

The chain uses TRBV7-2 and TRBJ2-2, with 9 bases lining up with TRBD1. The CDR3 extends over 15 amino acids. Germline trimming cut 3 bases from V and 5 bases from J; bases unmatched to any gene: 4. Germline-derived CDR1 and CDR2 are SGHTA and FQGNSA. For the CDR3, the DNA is TGTGCCAGCAGCTTCGGGACAGGGAGGACCGGGGAGCTGTTTTTT. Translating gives CASSFGTGRTGELFF. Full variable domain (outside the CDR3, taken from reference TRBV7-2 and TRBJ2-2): GAGVSQSPSNKVTEKGKDVELRCDPISGHTALYWYRQSLGQGLEFLIYFQGNSAPDKSGLPSDRFSAERTGGSVSTLTIQRTQQEDSAVYLCASSFGTGRTGELFFGEGSRLTVL.

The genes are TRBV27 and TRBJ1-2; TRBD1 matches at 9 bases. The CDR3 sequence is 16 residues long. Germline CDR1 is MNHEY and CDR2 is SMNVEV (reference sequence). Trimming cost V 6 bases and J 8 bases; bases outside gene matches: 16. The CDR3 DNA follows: TGTGCCAGCAGCCGATCACTCGGGACAGGGTTAGGCGGCTACACCTTC. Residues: CASSRSLGTGLGGYTF.